Listed below are T cell receptor beta chains from one sample, sequenced in a study of T cell changes during pregnancy in multiple sclerosis. Method: immunoSEQ multiplex PCR; TCRdb's copy keeps in-frame clones and lacks some. Of 65,000 to 90,000 clones detected, approximately 92% appear once; the ten largest clones hold about 2.5%. The sequencing used peripheral blood, collected before pregnancy. The receptors derive from a female donor with multiple sclerosis, enrolled in a pregnancy study. CDR3s include the opening cysteine and the closing phenylalanine or tryptophan. Fields, in order: clone size, D gene, V gene, J gene, CDR3 protein, CDR3 DNA. The D gene is left open where the match is weak. Size is omitted from some rows. Given values are once, few, many or a class for expanded clones.

clone size: -
D gene: TRBD1
V gene: TRBV6-6
J gene: TRBJ2-7
CDR3 protein: CASLDRGRYEQYF
CDR3 DNA: TGTGCCAGCCTGGACAGGGGGCGATACGAGCAGTACTTC

clone size: -
D gene: TRBD1
V gene: TRBV15
J gene: TRBJ1-1
CDR3 protein: CATGDGQGNTEAFF
CDR3 DNA: TGTGCCACCGGAGACGGACAGGGGAACACTGAAGCTTTCTTT

clone size: -
D gene: TRBD1
V gene: TRBV7-2
J gene: TRBJ2-7
CDR3 protein: CASSFSTGGSEQYF
CDR3 DNA: TGTGCCAGCAGCTTTAGTACAGGGGGTAGTGAGCAGTACTTC

clone size: -
D gene: TRBD2
V gene: TRBV6-4
J gene: TRBJ2-1
CDR3 protein: CASSGTSGSNEQFF
CDR3 DNA: TGTGCCAGCAGTGGGACTAGCGGGAGCAATGAGCAGTTCTTC

clone size: -
D gene: -
V gene: TRBV28
J gene: TRBJ2-7
CDR3 protein: CASSFLDRRNYEQYF
CDR3 DNA: TGTGCCAGCAGTTTCTTAGACCGGAGGAACTACGAGCAGTACTTC

clone size: -
D gene: TRBD2
V gene: TRBV4-3
J gene: TRBJ2-2
CDR3 protein: CASSQGLTSGRANGELFF
CDR3 DNA: TGCGCCAGCAGCCAAGGTCTGACTAGCGGGAGGGCGAACGGGGAGCTGTTTTTT

clone size: -
D gene: -
V gene: TRBV13
J gene: TRBJ2-1
CDR3 protein: CASSLGYSYNEQFF
CDR3 DNA: TGTGCCAGCAGCTTAGGATACTCCTACAATGAGCAGTTCTTC

clone size: -
D gene: -
V gene: TRBV5-6
J gene: TRBJ2-7
CDR3 protein: CASSLLSGDLRSYEQYF
CDR3 DNA: TGTGCCAGCAGTTTACTGTCAGGGGACCTCAGGTCCTACGAGCAGTACTTC

clone size: -
D gene: -
V gene: TRBV10-2
J gene: TRBJ2-1
CDR3 protein: CASSEEQGYNEQFF
CDR3 DNA: TGCGCCAGCAGTGAAGAACAGGGATACAATGAGCAGTTCTTC

clone size: -
D gene: TRBD1
V gene: TRBV29-1
J gene: TRBJ1-1
CDR3 protein: CSVTGEWLEAFF
CDR3 DNA: TGCAGCGTGACAGGGGAGTGGTTGGAAGCTTTCTTT

clone size: -
D gene: -
V gene: TRBV6-6
J gene: TRBJ2-7
CDR3 protein: CASSAPEGAYEQYF
CDR3 DNA: TGTGCCAGCAGTGCCCCCGAGGGGGCCTACGAGCAGTACTTC

clone size: once
D gene: -
V gene: TRBV18
J gene: TRBJ1-3
CDR3 protein: CASSPAPGVGNTIYF
CDR3 DNA: TGTGCCAGCTCACCAGCCCCAGGGGTTGGAAACACCATATATTTT

clone size: -
D gene: TRBD2
V gene: TRBV29-1
J gene: TRBJ2-1
CDR3 protein: CSVSYGLAGPNEQFF
CDR3 DNA: TGCAGCGTTAGTTACGGACTAGCAGGCCCCAATGAGCAGTTCTTC

clone size: -
D gene: TRBD2
V gene: TRBV2
J gene: TRBJ2-5
CDR3 protein: CASKSPGRGETQYF
CDR3 DNA: TGTGCCAGCAAATCCCCGGGGAGGGGAGAGACCCAGTACTTC

clone size: -
D gene: -
V gene: TRBV14
J gene: TRBJ1-2
CDR3 protein: CASSQDTRTRSYGYTF
CDR3 DNA: TGTGCCAGCAGCCAAGACACAAGGACACGATCCTATGGCTACACCTTC

clone size: -
D gene: -
V gene: TRBV6-1
J gene: TRBJ1-3
CDR3 protein: CASSPPRVVDTIYF
CDR3 DNA: TGTGCCAGCAGTCCCCCCAGGGTTGTTGACACCATATATTTT

clone size: -
D gene: -
V gene: TRBV18
J gene: TRBJ1-3
CDR3 protein: CASSLGQSSGNTIYF
CDR3 DNA: TGTGCCAGCTCACTTGGACAGAGCTCTGGAAACACCATATATTTT

clone size: -
D gene: TRBD2
V gene: TRBV9
J gene: TRBJ2-7
CDR3 protein: CASSVGLAGYEQYF
CDR3 DNA: TGTGCCAGCAGCGTTGGGCTAGCGGGCTACGAGCAGTACTTC

clone size: -
D gene: TRBD1
V gene: TRBV5-1
J gene: TRBJ2-5
CDR3 protein: CASSLAGDRVVETQYF
CDR3 DNA: TGCGCCAGCAGCTTGGCCGGGGACAGGGTTGTGGAGACCCAGTACTTC

clone size: -
D gene: -
V gene: TRBV28
J gene: TRBJ2-3
CDR3 protein: CASGLLASMGADTQYF
CDR3 DNA: TGTGCCAGCGGCCTTCTAGCGTCAATGGGGGCAGATACGCAGTATTTT

clone size: -
D gene: -
V gene: TRBV7-3
J gene: TRBJ2-2
CDR3 protein: CASSPGFGELFF
CDR3 DNA: TGTGCCAGCAGTCCTGGCTTCGGGGAGCTGTTTTTT

clone size: -
D gene: -
V gene: TRBV5-1
J gene: TRBJ1-5
CDR3 protein: CASSSTGDGGQPQHF
CDR3 DNA: TGCGCCAGCAGCTCCACGGGGGATGGGGGTCAGCCCCAGCATTTT

clone size: -
D gene: -
V gene: TRBV19
J gene: TRBJ2-7
CDR3 protein: CASSDRTPPYEQYF
CDR3 DNA: TGTGCCAGTAGTGACAGGACCCCCCCCTACGAGCAGTACTTC

clone size: -
D gene: TRBD1
V gene: TRBV6-4
J gene: TRBJ2-2
CDR3 protein: CASSDTGGNTGELFF
CDR3 DNA: TGTGCCAGCAGTGATACAGGGGGGAACACCGGGGAGCTGTTTTTT

clone size: once
D gene: -
V gene: TRBV29-1
J gene: TRBJ1-5
CDR3 protein: CSVRGGSNQPQHF
CDR3 DNA: TGCAGCGTTCGAGGTGGCAGCAATCAGCCCCAGCATTTT

clone size: -
D gene: -
V gene: TRBV11-2
J gene: TRBJ1-5
CDR3 protein: CASSLTGSSPQHF
CDR3 DNA: TGTGCCAGCAGCTTAACAGGGTCCAGCCCCCAGCATTTT

clone size: -
D gene: -
V gene: TRBV19
J gene: TRBJ1-5
CDR3 protein: CASSIDWPGVRSNQPQHF
CDR3 DNA: TGTGCCAGTAGTATAGATTGGCCAGGGGTGAGGAGCAATCAGCCCCAGCATTTT

clone size: -
D gene: TRBD2
V gene: TRBV7-9
J gene: TRBJ2-7
CDR3 protein: CASSPGTSGYEQYF
CDR3 DNA: TGTGCCAGCAGCCCCGGGACTAGCGGCTACGAGCAGTACTTC

clone size: once
D gene: TRBD2
V gene: TRBV6-4
J gene: TRBJ2-3
CDR3 protein: CASSLGLAGTDTQYF
CDR3 DNA: TGTGCCAGCAGTCTCGGGCTAGCGGGAACAGATACGCAGTATTTT

clone size: -
D gene: TRBD1
V gene: TRBV29-1
J gene: TRBJ2-5
CDR3 protein: CSVGTGGETQYF
CDR3 DNA: TGCAGCGTTGGAACAGGGGGGGAGACCCAGTACTTC

clone size: -
D gene: -
V gene: TRBV19
J gene: TRBJ2-3
CDR3 protein: CASKDRPSTDTQYF
CDR3 DNA: TGTGCCAGCAAGGACAGACCTAGCACAGATACGCAGTATTTT

clone size: -
D gene: TRBD1
V gene: TRBV7-9
J gene: TRBJ1-2
CDR3 protein: CASSSPGQGAYGYTF
CDR3 DNA: TGTGCCAGCAGCTCACCGGGACAGGGGGCCTATGGCTACACCTTC

clone size: -
D gene: TRBD2
V gene: TRBV11-2
J gene: TRBJ2-7
CDR3 protein: CASSLSGMENEQYF
CDR3 DNA: TGTGCCAGCAGCTTAAGCGGGATGGAGAACGAGCAGTACTTC

clone size: -
D gene: -
V gene: TRBV27
J gene: TRBJ1-2
CDR3 protein: CASSLNRNYGYTF
CDR3 DNA: TGTGCCAGCAGTTTAAATCGTAACTATGGCTACACCTTC

clone size: -
D gene: TRBD2
V gene: TRBV7-2
J gene: TRBJ2-3
CDR3 protein: CASRGGSTDTQYF
CDR3 DNA: TGTGCCAGTAGGGGAGGGAGCACAGATACGCAGTATTTT

clone size: -
D gene: TRBD2
V gene: TRBV4-2
J gene: TRBJ2-1
CDR3 protein: CASSPPGLAGGHEQFF
CDR3 DNA: TGTGCCAGCAGCCCGCCGGGACTAGCGGGAGGGCATGAGCAGTTCTTC

clone size: -
D gene: TRBD2
V gene: TRBV2
J gene: TRBJ2-5
CDR3 protein: CASSGTSGETQYF
CDR3 DNA: TGTGCCAGCTCCGGGACTAGCGGAGAGACCCAGTACTTC

clone size: once
D gene: TRBD1
V gene: TRBV29-1
J gene: TRBJ1-1
CDR3 protein: CGVDRVSTEAFF
CDR3 DNA: TGCGGGGTAGACAGGGTGAGCACTGAAGCTTTCTTT

clone size: -
D gene: -
V gene: TRBV25-1
J gene: TRBJ1-1
CDR3 protein: CASNGAGQLNTEAFF
CDR3 DNA: TGTGCCAGCAACGGAGCGGGGCAGTTGAACACTGAAGCTTTCTTT

clone size: -
D gene: -
V gene: TRBV28
J gene: TRBJ1-5
CDR3 protein: CASRPPVDSYQPQHF
CDR3 DNA: TGTGCCAGCAGACCCCCCGTCGACAGCTATCAGCCCCAGCATTTT

clone size: -
D gene: -
V gene: TRBV7-6
J gene: TRBJ2-7
CDR3 protein: CASSLAIQGFHEQYF
CDR3 DNA: TGTGCCAGCAGCTTAGCGATACAGGGTTTCCACGAGCAGTACTTC

clone size: -
D gene: TRBD2
V gene: TRBV27
J gene: TRBJ2-1
CDR3 protein: CASSLLRTGGPNEQFF
CDR3 DNA: TGTGCCAGCAGTTTATTAAGAACGGGAGGGCCCAATGAGCAGTTCTTC

clone size: -
D gene: -
V gene: TRBV9
J gene: TRBJ2-6
CDR3 protein: CASSFEDSGANVLTF
CDR3 DNA: TGTGCCAGCAGCTTTGAGGATTCTGGGGCCAACGTCCTGACTTTC

clone size: -
D gene: TRBD1
V gene: TRBV19
J gene: TRBJ1-1
CDR3 protein: CASSIVRARGRMNTEAFF
CDR3 DNA: TGTGCCAGTAGTATAGTCAGAGCGAGGGGGCGAATGAACACTGAAGCTTTCTTT

clone size: -
D gene: -
V gene: TRBV12-5
J gene: TRBJ2-5
CDR3 protein: CASGLSGLEETQYF
CDR3 DNA: TGTGCTAGTGGTTTAAGTGGGCTCGAAGAGACCCAGTACTTC

clone size: once
D gene: -
V gene: TRBV5-8
J gene: TRBJ2-7
CDR3 protein: CASSLVQGRYEQYF
CDR3 DNA: TGTGCCAGCAGCTTGGTACAGGGTAGGTACGAGCAGTACTTC

clone size: -
D gene: TRBD2
V gene: TRBV10-3
J gene: TRBJ2-2
CDR3 protein: CAISESLAGSTGELFF
CDR3 DNA: TGTGCCATCAGTGAGTCGCTAGCGGGATCCACCGGGGAGCTGTTTTTT

clone size: -
D gene: TRBD1
V gene: TRBV18
J gene: TRBJ1-1
CDR3 protein: CASSLLNNRGEAFF
CDR3 DNA: TGTGCCAGCTCACTACTCAACAACAGGGGTGAAGCTTTCTTT

clone size: -
D gene: -
V gene: TRBV5-4
J gene: TRBJ2-3
CDR3 protein: CASSLERTSTDTQYF
CDR3 DNA: TGTGCCAGCAGCTTGGAGCGTACTAGCACAGATACGCAGTATTTT

clone size: -
D gene: TRBD1
V gene: TRBV29-1
J gene: TRBJ2-2
CDR3 protein: CSVAGQGVAGELFF
CDR3 DNA: TGCAGCGTTGCGGGACAGGGGGTGGCCGGGGAGCTGTTTTTT

clone size: -
D gene: -
V gene: TRBV5-1
J gene: TRBJ2-1
CDR3 protein: CASKRLGVYEQFF
CDR3 DNA: TGCGCCAGCAAAAGACTAGGGGTTTATGAGCAGTTCTTC

clone size: -
D gene: -
V gene: TRBV28
J gene: TRBJ1-3
CDR3 protein: CASSFISGAGNTIYF
CDR3 DNA: TGTGCCAGCAGTTTTATATCAGGCGCCGGAAACACCATATATTTT

clone size: -
D gene: TRBD1
V gene: TRBV19
J gene: TRBJ1-5
CDR3 protein: CASGQVPQPQHF
CDR3 DNA: TGTGCCAGTGGACAGGTCCCTCAGCCCCAGCATTTT

clone size: -
D gene: -
V gene: TRBV28
J gene: TRBJ2-3
CDR3 protein: CASSLGLATDTQYF
CDR3 DNA: TGTGCCAGCAGTTTGGGACTTGCTACAGATACGCAGTATTTT

clone size: -
D gene: -
V gene: TRBV4-1
J gene: TRBJ2-1
CDR3 protein: CASSLRINADEQFF
CDR3 DNA: TGCGCCAGCAGCCTAAGGATCAACGCGGATGAGCAGTTCTTC